The rows below give T cell receptor beta chains drawn from one sample of a study of blood T cells in healthy people across ages. TCRdb independently ran MiXCR on the 5' RACE reads; one entry per CDR3 protein. The repertoire includes 890,000 or so distinct CDR3 sequences, under 80% of them detected once, and roughly 25% sits in the top ten. Sequenced: blood. These receptors were taken from a man between 25 and 39 years old in good health. Each CDR3 is given with its conserved first and last residue. Fields, in order: clone size, V gene, D gene, J gene, CDR3 DNA, CDR3 protein. The D gene is left open where the match is weak. Some rows have no size entry. The others give once, few or many, or a class for an expanded clone.

abundance: -
v_gene: TRBV12-3/TRBV12-4
d_gene: -
j_gene: TRBJ2-7
CDR3nt: TGTGCCAGCAGTACCAGGAACGAGCAGTACTTC
CDR3aa: CASSTRNEQYF

abundance: -
v_gene: TRBV20-1
d_gene: -
j_gene: TRBJ2-7
CDR3nt: TGCAGTGCTAGAGGGAACAACTCCTACGAGCAGTACTTC
CDR3aa: CSARGNNSYEQYF

abundance: once
v_gene: TRBV7-6
d_gene: -
j_gene: TRBJ2-7
CDR3nt: TGTGCCAGCAGCTTAGAAGGGGGGATTGTCTCCTCCGAGCAGTACTTC
CDR3aa: CASSLEGGIVSSEQYF

abundance: -
v_gene: TRBV7-2
d_gene: -
j_gene: TRBJ1-4
CDR3nt: TGTGCCAGCAGCTTAGGGGGGTTCACCCTTAATGAAAAACTGTTTTTT
CDR3aa: CASSLGGFTLNEKLFF

abundance: once
v_gene: TRBV7-2
d_gene: -
j_gene: TRBJ2-7
CDR3nt: TGTGCCAGAGGTTACAGACACGAGCAGTACTTC
CDR3aa: CARGYRHEQYF

abundance: -
v_gene: TRBV10-3
d_gene: -
j_gene: TRBJ2-2
CDR3nt: TGTGCCATCAGTGATAGAGACACCGGGGAGCTGTTTTTT
CDR3aa: CAISDRDTGELFF

abundance: -
v_gene: TRBV4-3
d_gene: TRBD1
j_gene: TRBJ1-2
CDR3nt: TGCGCCGGCAGCCAAGCGTCGGGACAGGTTGGGGATGGCTACACCTTC
CDR3aa: CAGSQASGQVGDGYTF

abundance: -
v_gene: TRBV6-5
d_gene: TRBD1
j_gene: TRBJ2-7
CDR3nt: TGTGCCAGTAACCGGGACAGGGACTACGAGCAGTACTTC
CDR3aa: CASNRDRDYEQYF

abundance: -
v_gene: TRBV12-3/TRBV12-4
d_gene: -
j_gene: TRBJ1-5
CDR3nt: TGTGCCAGCAGTACAGGGTCATCAGCGACCCAGCATTTT
CDR3aa: CASSTGSSATQHF

abundance: once
v_gene: TRBV18
d_gene: -
j_gene: TRBJ1-5
CDR3nt: TGTGCCAGCTCACCACCGGGACACAATCAGCCCCAGCATTTT
CDR3aa: CASSPPGHNQPQHF

abundance: once
v_gene: TRBV2
d_gene: -
j_gene: TRBJ1-4
CDR3nt: TGTGCCAGCAGGGTGACAGTTGCACAAAAACTGTTTTTT
CDR3aa: CASRVTVAQKLFF

abundance: -
v_gene: TRBV18
d_gene: TRBD2
j_gene: TRBJ2-1
CDR3nt: TGTGCCAGCTCATCAGCGGGGGTCCACAATGAGCAGTTCTTC
CDR3aa: CASSSAGVHNEQFF

abundance: -
v_gene: TRBV5-1
d_gene: TRBD1
j_gene: TRBJ2-7
CDR3nt: TGCGCCAGCAGCTTGGCAGGGGGCACTGCTACCTACGAGCAGTACTTC
CDR3aa: CASSLAGGTATYEQYF

abundance: -
v_gene: TRBV29-1
d_gene: -
j_gene: TRBJ2-1
CDR3nt: TGCAGCGTTGAAGCAGGGGCGACAGATGAGCAGTTCTTC
CDR3aa: CSVEAGATDEQFF

abundance: -
v_gene: TRBV6-5
d_gene: TRBD2
j_gene: TRBJ2-1
CDR3nt: TGTGCCAGCAGTCGAGAAGCGGGGAGGCTCAATGAGCAGTTCTTC
CDR3aa: CASSREAGRLNEQFF

abundance: -
v_gene: TRBV24-1
d_gene: -
j_gene: TRBJ2-7
CDR3nt: TGTGCCACCAGAGGGGCTGTGAACGAGCAGTACTTC
CDR3aa: CATRGAVNEQYF